This TCR beta chain was sequenced in a study of persistence of HIV-infected CD4 T cells. The libraries were made with immunoSEQ version 4 in survey mode. Produced via immunoSEQ multiplex PCR; TCRdb's table is partial and in-frame only. The sample holds about 40,000 clones, about 80% seen once. Worth noting for this clone: Its cognate antigen is unknown.

The stimulus was an HIV-1 Gag 15-mer peptide pool, 1 ug/peptide/mL. Memory cells lacking CD40L and CD69 with high CD45RO were sorted. Donors were HIV-1-infected adults who began suppressive ART during chronic infection. Plasma HIV-1 RNA stayed below 50 copies/mL for at least 4 years. Study outcomes and limitations: CMV- and Gag-responding cells had lower TCRbeta richness than CD3/CD28-responding cells.

Trimming pared 5 bases from V and 4 bases from J, leaving 8 bases between. Germline lookup yields CDR1 SEHNR and CDR2 FQNEAQ (reference sequence). The CDR3 contains 12 residues. The specimen comprised CD4+ T cells sorted from PBMCs after approximately 19-hour stimulation, sampled from a patient who received antiretroviral therapy. The genes are TRBV7-9 and TRBJ1-2, with a possible D match to TRBD1 (6 bases). This TCR was recovered from an adult man with HIV who was CMV-seropositive. The CDR3 here is CASSPDSYGYTF. The CDR3 nucleotides are TGTGCCAGCAGCCCGGACAGCTATGGCTACACCTTC.